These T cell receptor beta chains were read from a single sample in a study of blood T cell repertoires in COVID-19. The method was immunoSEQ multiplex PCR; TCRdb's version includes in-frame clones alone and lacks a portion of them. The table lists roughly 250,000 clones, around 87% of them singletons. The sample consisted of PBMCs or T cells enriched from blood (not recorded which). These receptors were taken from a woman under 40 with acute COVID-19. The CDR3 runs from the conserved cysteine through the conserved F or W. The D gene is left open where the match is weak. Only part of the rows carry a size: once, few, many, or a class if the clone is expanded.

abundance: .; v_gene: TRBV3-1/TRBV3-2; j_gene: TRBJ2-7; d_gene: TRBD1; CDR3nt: TGTGCCAGCAGCCCGGGACAGGGGTACTACGAGCAGTACTTC; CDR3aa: CASSPGQGYYEQYF
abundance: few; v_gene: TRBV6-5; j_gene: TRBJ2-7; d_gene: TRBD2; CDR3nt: TGTGCCAGCAGCCCGACTAGCGGGAGCTTACGCGAGCAGTACTTC; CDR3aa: CASSPTSGSLREQYF
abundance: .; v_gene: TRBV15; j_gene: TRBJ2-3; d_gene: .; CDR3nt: TGTGCCACCAGCAGAGATCAGGGCGGGACCACAGATACGCAGTATTTT; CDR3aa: CATSRDQGGTTDTQYF
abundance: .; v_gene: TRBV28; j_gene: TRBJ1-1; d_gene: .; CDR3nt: TGTGCCAGCAGCAAAGCCCTCGGAGACCTGAACACTGAAGCTTTCTTT; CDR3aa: CASSKALGDLNTEAFF
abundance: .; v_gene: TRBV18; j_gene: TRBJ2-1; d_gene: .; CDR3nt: TGTGCCAGCTCACCTTTGGCGGGAACGAACAATGAGCAGTTCTTC; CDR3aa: CASSPLAGTNNEQFF
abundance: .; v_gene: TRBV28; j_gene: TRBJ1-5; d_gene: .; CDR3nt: TGTGCCAGCAGTTCACAGGGTAACAATCAGCCCCAGCATTTT; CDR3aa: CASSSQGNNQPQHF
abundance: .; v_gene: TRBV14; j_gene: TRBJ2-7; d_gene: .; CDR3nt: TGTGCCAGCAGCCCTAGGGGAACCTACGAGCAGTACTTC; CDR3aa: CASSPRGTYEQYF
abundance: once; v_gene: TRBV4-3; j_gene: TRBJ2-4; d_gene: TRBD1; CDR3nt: TGCGCCAGCAGCCGTTTCCAGGACAGGGGGGGGGACATTCAGTACTTC; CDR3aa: CASSRFQDRGGDIQYF
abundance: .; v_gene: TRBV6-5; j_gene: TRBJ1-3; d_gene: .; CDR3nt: TGTGCCAGCTCCAGGGCCAACACCGCTGGAAACACCATATATTTT; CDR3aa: CASSRANTAGNTIYF
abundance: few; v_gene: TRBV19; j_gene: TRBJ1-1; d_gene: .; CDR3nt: TGTGCCAGTAGTATAGGTATCACTGAAGCTTTCTTT; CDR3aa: CASSIGITEAFF
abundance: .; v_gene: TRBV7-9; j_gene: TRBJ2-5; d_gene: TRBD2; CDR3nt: TGTGCCAGCAGCCCTAGAGCGGGAATTGAGACCCAGTACTTC; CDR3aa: CASSPRAGIETQYF
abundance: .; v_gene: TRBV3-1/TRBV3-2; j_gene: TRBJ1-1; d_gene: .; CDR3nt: TGTGCCAGCAGCTCATCCGAGGGAGGGGGTGAAGCTTTCTTT; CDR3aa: CASSSSEGGGEAFF
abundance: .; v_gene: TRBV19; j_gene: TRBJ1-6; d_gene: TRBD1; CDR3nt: TGTGCCAGTAGGGCGGGACAGGGATATAATTCACCCCTCCACTTT; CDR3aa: CASRAGQGYNSPLHF
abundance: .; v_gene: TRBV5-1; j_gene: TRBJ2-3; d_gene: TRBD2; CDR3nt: TGCGCCAGCAGCTCATTACTAGCGGTGGGTACAGATACGCAGTATTTT; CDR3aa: CASSSLLAVGTDTQYF
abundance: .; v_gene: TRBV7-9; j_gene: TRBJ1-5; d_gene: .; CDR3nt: TGTGCCAGCAGCTATAGCGGGCACAATCAGCCCCAGCATTTT; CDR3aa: CASSYSGHNQPQHF
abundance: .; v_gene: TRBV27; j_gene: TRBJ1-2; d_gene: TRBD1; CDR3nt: TGTGCCAGCAACAGAATAGGGGGACAGGGGGCGCTGCCCGGCTACACCTTC; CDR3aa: CASNRIGGQGALPGYTF
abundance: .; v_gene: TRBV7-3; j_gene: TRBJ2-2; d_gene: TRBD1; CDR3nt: TGTGCCAGCAGCTTAACGCCAGGGGGCACCGGGGAGCTGTTTTTT; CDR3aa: CASSLTPGGTGELFF
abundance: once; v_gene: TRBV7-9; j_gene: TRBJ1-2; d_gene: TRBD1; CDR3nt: TGTGCCAGCAGCCGGGACAGTCGGTATGGCTACACCTTC; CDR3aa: CASSRDSRYGYTF
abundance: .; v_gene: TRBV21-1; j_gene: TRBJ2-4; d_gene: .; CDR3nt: TGTGCCAGTCCGGGACTAGCGGGGGGGCCTGCCAAAAACATTCAGTACTTC; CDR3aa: CASPGLAGGPAKNIQYF
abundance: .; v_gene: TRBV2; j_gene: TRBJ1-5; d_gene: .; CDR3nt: TGTGCCAGCACCAGACAGCTCAATCAGCCCCAGCATTTT; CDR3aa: CASTRQLNQPQHF
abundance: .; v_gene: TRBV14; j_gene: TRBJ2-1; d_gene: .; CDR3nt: TGTGCCAGCAGCCAGACCGGGAAGAGGCAGTTCTTC; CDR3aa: CASSQTGKRQFF
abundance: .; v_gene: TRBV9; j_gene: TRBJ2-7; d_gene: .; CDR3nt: TGTGCCAGCAGCCTCCGGGACTCTCGCTACGAGCAGTACTTC; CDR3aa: CASSLRDSRYEQYF